Following are 15 T cell receptor beta chains from one sample sequenced in a study of T-cell reconstitution after alpha-beta-depleted transplantation in children. Library preparation (for TCRbeta) was performed with unique molecular identifiers. From the PCR reads, TCRdb called clonotypes with MiXCR, one entry per CDR3 protein. Counted here are some 520,000 distinct CDR3 sequences, less than 35% occurring once; the ten biggest clones make up about 2.3%. The source material was PBMCs from the stem cell graft donor, sampled from the stem cell graft. All receptors derive from a human donor who donated a stem cell graft to a child with aplastic anemia.

Only a few counts were recorded for this clonotype. V and J are TRBV20-1 and TRBJ2-7; tentatively, D is TRBD2 (6 bases). V was clipped by 6 bases and J by 8 bases, with 23 bases between them. This CDR3 is built from 14 residues. Germline CDR1 is DFQATT and CDR2 is SNEGSKA (reference sequence). CDR3 protein: CSADTSSPSGQQYF. DNA for the CDR3: TGCAGTGCGGACACTAGCAGCCCCTCGGGTCAGCAGTACTTC.

CDR3 DNA: TGTGCCAGCGGGGGAGCCCAAATAGCGCAGTACTTC. Encoded protein: CASGGAQIAQYF. J is TRBJ2-7 and V is TRBV12-3 or TRBV12-4; D is possibly TRBD1 or TRBD2 (5 bases each). This CDR3 spans 12 amino acids. The V gene lost 8 bases and the J gene lost 9 bases, with 17 bases spanning the gap.

The sample holds a few counts of this clonotype. V is TRBV7-6 and J is TRBJ2-3; 7 bases fit TRBD2. This CDR3 is built from 15 residues. In germline, CDR1 is SGHVS, CDR2 FNYEAQ. The V gene end was trimmed by 3 bases and the J gene end by 1 base; junction bases not matched to a gene: 4. The CDR3 DNA reads as TGTGCCAGCAGCTTGGGGGGGTACGGCACAGATACGCAGTATTTT. Amino acid sequence: CASSLGGYGTDTQYF.

The genes are TRBV11-2 and TRBJ2-2; TRBD1 is a possible D gene (5 bases). V lost 2 bases and J lost 5, with 12 bases in between. The CDR3 runs to 15 residues. Germline V CDR1 and CDR2: SGHAT, FQNNGV. This CDR3 is CASSLQGGWTGELFF. Here the CDR3 DNA reads TGTGCCAGCAGCTTACAGGGCGGTTGGACCGGGGAGCTGTTTTTT. Looking up the rest from reference TRBV11-2 and TRBJ2-2 gives the full variable domain: EAGVAQSPRYKIIEKRQSVAFWCNPISGHATLYWYQQILGQGPKLLIQFQNNGVVDDSQLPKDRFSAERLKGVDSTLKIQPAKLEDSAVYLCASSLQGGWTGELFFGEGSRLTVL.

This chain links TRBV9 with TRBJ1-6; tentatively, D is TRBD1 (6 bases). Per the germline V gene, CDR1 is SGDLS and CDR2 is YYNGEE. There are 15 residues in the CDR3. V was pared by 2 bases and J by 6 bases, with 12 bases between. CDR3 region: CASSVTGTSNSPLHF. CDR3 DNA: TGTGCCAGCAGCGTGACCGGGACAAGTAATTCACCCCTCCACTTT.

The sample holds one count of this clonotype. The genes are TRBV11-2 and TRBJ2-3, with 8 bases lining up with TRBD2. Germline V gene data show CDR1 as SGHAT and CDR2 as FQNNGV. Trimming took 5 bases from V and 0 from J; bases not matched to a gene: 16. This CDR3 comprises 19 residues. The CDR3 reads CASSLRRVAGLTSTDTQYF. CDR3 sequence (DNA): TGTGCCAGCAGCCTACGACGAGTAGCGGGACTTACTAGCACAGATACGCAGTATTTT.

The rearrangement joins TRBV20-1 to TRBJ2-1; a possible D gene is TRBD2 (6 bases). There are 14 residues in the CDR3. Deletions cut 0 bases from V and 4 bases from J, with 10 bases between. Germline V lookup: CDR1 DFQATT, CDR2 SNEGSKA (reference sequence). Here the CDR3 reads CSAREVAEYNEQFF. As DNA, the CDR3 is TGCAGTGCTAGAGAAGTAGCGGAATACAATGAGCAGTTCTTC.

V gene TRBV15 combines with J gene TRBJ1-2; D is unclear. Germline V gives CDR1 LNHNV, CDR2 YYDKDF (reference sequence). CDR3 length: 14 amino acids. Trimming shortened V by 0 bases and J by 2 bases, and 7 bases separated the two germline ends. The CDR3 sequence is CATSRENSNYGYTF. As DNA, the CDR3 is TGTGCCACCAGCAGAGAGAACAGCAACTATGGCTACACCTTC.

A single count supports this clonotype. The chain joins TRBV28 to TRBJ1-1, with D hard to call. CDR1 is MDHEN and CDR2 is SYDVKM in the germline V gene. The CDR3 is 13 amino acids. V dropped 6 bases and J dropped 8 bases, with 16 bases sitting between them. CDR3 DNA sequence: TGTGCCAGCAGCCGTCAAAGTCAGGCCGAAGCTTTCTTT. Translation: CASSRQSQAEAFF.

This clonotype was recorded a few times. This chain connects TRBV27 to TRBJ2-1; 7 bases are shared with TRBD2. Unmatched junction bases numbered 4, after V lost 6 bases and J lost 5 bases. CDR1 is MNHEY, CDR2 SMNVEV, per germline (reference sequence). The CDR3 has 13 amino acids. Here the CDR3 reads CASRAGANNEQFF. CDR3 nucleotides: TGTGCCAGCAGGGCGGGAGCCAACAATGAGCAGTTCTTC.

The chain employs TRBV28 and TRBJ1-1, with D possibly TRBD1 on 5 matching bases. Germline-derived CDR1 and CDR2 are MDHEN and SYDVKM. This CDR3 spans 13 amino acids. V shed 3 bases and J shed 3 bases, with 8 bases lying between them. The CDR3: CASSFDSYTEAFF. CDR3 coding DNA: TGTGCCAGCAGTTTCGACAGCTACACTGAAGCTTTCTTT.

V and J are TRBV6-2 or TRBV6-3 and TRBJ2-2; D is uncertain. This CDR3 has 11 amino acids. Trimming removed 7 bases from V and 6 bases from J, with 6 bases in between. Per germline, CDR1 MNHEY and CDR2 SVGEGT. CDR3 sequence (DNA): TGTGCCAGCACCCAGGCCGGGGAGCTGTTTTTT. It encodes CASTQAGELFF.

The chain recombines TRBV28 with TRBJ2-5, with 12 bases lining up with TRBD1. Germline values: CDR1 MDHEN, CDR2 SYDVKM. The V and J ends lost 0 bases and 5 bases, in that order; junction bases with no gene match: 10. This CDR3 has 18 amino acids. CDR3 coding DNA: TGTGCCAGCAGTTTATGGACCCTCTGGGACAGGGGGCTGGAGACCCAGTACTTC. It yields the protein CASSLWTLWDRGLETQYF.

This clonotype came up a few times. This sequence joins TRBV12-3 or TRBV12-4 and TRBJ2-1; 8 bases line up with TRBD2. The CDR3 covers 16 residues. V shed 8 bases and J 0 bases; nucleotides not matched to a gene: 9. The CDR3 bases are TGTGCCAGCGGTTCGATTAGCGGGGCCTCCTACAATGAGCAGTTCTTC. It specifies CASGSISGASYNEQFF.

The chain recombines TRBV29-1 with TRBJ1-1; D perhaps matches TRBD1 (5 bases). V lost 6 bases to trimming and J lost 5 bases, with 19 bases between them. This CDR3 region has 14 residues. CDR1 and CDR2 from the germline V gene are SQVTM and ANQGSEA. DNA of the CDR3: TGCAGCGTCAAGGACGGGACGGCGGGAACTGAAGCTTTCTTT. It encodes CSVKDGTAGTEAFF.